The sequence of this T cell receptor (beta chain) was determined in a study of T cell changes during pregnancy in multiple sclerosis. This CDR3 has 13 residues. Germline V gives CDR1 SQVTM, CDR2 ANQGSEA. V shed 7 bases, J shed 0 bases, and the junction held 6 bases outside the gene matches. Profiling relied on immunoSEQ multiplex PCR, and the TCRdb table lists in-frame clones only, not all of them. This table holds about 46,000 clones, over 85% found once. This receptor was obtained from a female donor with multiple sclerosis, enrolled in a pregnancy study. This specimen was CD8+ T cells from peripheral blood mononuclear cells, taken after pregnancy. The chain is built from TRBV29-1 and TRBJ2-7; 7 nucleotides agree with TRBD2. CDR3 amino acids: CSAGEGSSYEQYF. The CDR3 DNA sequence: TGCAGCGCTGGGGAGGGGAGCTCCTACGAGCAGTACTTC.